Shown below are 9 T cell receptor beta chains from a single sample sequenced in a study of T cells in tuberculosis. Time point specified: new active TB diagnosis, blood taken before or within 7 days of starting treatment. Method: immunoSEQ multiplex PCR; TCRdb's copy keeps in-frame clones and lacks some. The data hold 25,000 to 40,000 clones, with 87% observed a single time. The sample here was PBMCs, taken at tuberculosis diagnosis. These receptors were obtained from an adult with tuberculosis.

The rearrangement uses TRBV4-2 and TRBJ2-1, with a possible D match to TRBD2 (6 bases). This CDR3 has 16 amino acids. The V gene's germline CDR1 is LGHNA and CDR2 YNFKEQ. V gave up 0 bases and J gave up 0 bases, with 9 bases separating them. The CDR3 sequence: CASSQERGDSYNEQFF. The CDR3 nucleotides are TGTGCCAGCAGCCAAGAGCGGGGAGACTCCTACAATGAGCAGTTCTTC.

This clone was seen only once. CDR3 residues: CASATIPALGNTIYF. The CDR3 coding sequence is TGTGCCAGCGCAACTATCCCAGCCCTTGGAAACACCATATATTTT. V and J are TRBV18 and TRBJ1-3, with D hard to call. The germline gives CDR1 KGHSH, CDR2 LQKENI. This CDR3 contains 15 residues. Trimming left V 8 bases short and J 3 bases short, with 17 bases between.

The chain employs TRBV7-6 and TRBJ1-1; no clear D gene. The CDR3 spans 13 residues. V lost 5 bases and J lost 3, with 10 bases in between. Germline V gene lookup returns CDR1 SGHVS and CDR2 FNYEAQ. The CDR3 DNA follows: TGTGCCAGCAGCCCCCTGGCGGACACTGAAGCTTTCTTT. This codes for CASSPLADTEAFF.

This chain links TRBV27 with TRBJ2-1; 11 nucleotides align to TRBD2. Germline CDR1 MNHEY, CDR2 SMNVEV (reference sequence). With V trimmed by 5 bases and J by 4 bases, 4 bases remained unmatched. This CDR3 comprises 15 residues. The CDR3 DNA is TGTGCCAGCAGTACTAGCGGGGGAGCTTACAATGAGCAGTTCTTC. This codes for CASSTSGGAYNEQFF.

The sample holds one count of this clone. This chain links TRBV7-8 with TRBJ2-5, with TRBD2 matching over 9 bases. CDR3 size: 17 residues. V dropped 5 bases and J dropped 4; count of bases not matched to a gene: 14. CDR1 and CDR2 (germline): SGHVS, FQNEAQ. Here the CDR3 reads CASSTRGAGGAGETQYF. The DNA for the CDR3 is TGTGCCAGCAGCACCCGCGGAGCGGGGGGCGCCGGAGAGACCCAGTACTTC.

The chain links TRBV5-1 to TRBJ2-7; TRBD2 is a possible D gene (7 bases). This CDR3 region has 14 residues. From germline, CDR1 is SGHRS and CDR2 YFSETQ. V was pared by 4 bases and J by 3 bases, with 14 bases between. The CDR3 DNA reads as TGCGCCAGCAGCACAGCGGGACACCTCTACGAGCAGTACTTC. It yields the protein CASSTAGHLYEQYF.

This sequence joins TRBV5-4 and TRBJ2-1, with D maybe TRBD1 (6 bases). The CDR3 spans 12 residues. V was trimmed by 0 bases and J by 8 bases, leaving 6 bases between them. Per the germline V gene, CDR1 is SGHNT and CDR2 is YYREEE (reference sequence). Here the CDR3 reads CASSLEGDEQFF. In DNA form, the CDR3 reads TGTGCCAGCAGCTTGGAGGGGGATGAGCAGTTCTTC.

This chain joins TRBV7-9 and TRBJ1-1; D is undetermined. The CDR3 totals 15 residues. The germline gives CDR1 SEHNR, CDR2 FQNEAQ (reference sequence). V lost 5 bases and J 0 bases, leaving 13 bases between the germline ends. The DNA for the CDR3 is TGTGCCAGCAGCCCCTTGAAACCTATGAACACTGAAGCTTTCTTT. Translated, it gives CASSPLKPMNTEAFF.

The V gene is TRBV5-4, the J gene TRBJ1-2; D remains unclear. The CDR3 length is 15 residues. Germline CDR1 SGHNT, CDR2 YYREEE (reference sequence). Trimming left V 4 bases short and J 4 bases short, with 17 bases between. The CDR3 loop reads CASSIQTARVYGYTF. Written as DNA, the CDR3 is TGTGCCAGCAGCATCCAGACGGCCCGGGTCTATGGCTACACCTTC.